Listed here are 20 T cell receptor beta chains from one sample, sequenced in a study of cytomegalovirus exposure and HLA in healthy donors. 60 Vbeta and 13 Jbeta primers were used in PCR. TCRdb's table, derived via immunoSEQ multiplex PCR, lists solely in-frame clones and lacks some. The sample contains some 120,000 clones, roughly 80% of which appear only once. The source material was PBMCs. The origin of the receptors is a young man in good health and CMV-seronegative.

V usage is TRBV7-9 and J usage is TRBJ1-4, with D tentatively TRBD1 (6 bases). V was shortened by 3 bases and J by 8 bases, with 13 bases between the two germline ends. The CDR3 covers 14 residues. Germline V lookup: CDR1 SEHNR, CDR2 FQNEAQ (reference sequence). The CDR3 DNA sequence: TGTGCCAGCAGCTTTAACAGGGCCAAGGAAAAACTGTTTTTT. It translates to CASSFNRAKEKLFF. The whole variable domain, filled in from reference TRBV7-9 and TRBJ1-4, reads DTGVSQNPRHKITKRGQNVTFRCDPISEHNRLYWYRQTLGQGPEFLTYFQNEAQLEKSRLLSDRFSAERPKGSFSTLEIQRTEQGDSAMYLCASSFNRAKEKLFFGSGTQLSVL.

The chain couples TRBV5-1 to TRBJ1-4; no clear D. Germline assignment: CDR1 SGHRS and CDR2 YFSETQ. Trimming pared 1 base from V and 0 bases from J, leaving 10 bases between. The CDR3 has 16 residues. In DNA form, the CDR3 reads TGCGCCAGCAGCTTGTTTCAGCAGGCAACTAATGAAAAACTGTTTTTT. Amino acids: CASSLFQQATNEKLFF.

The CDR3 region has the DNA TGCAGCGGGAGACCCACCACAGATACGCAGTATTTT. It translates to CSGRPTTDTQYF. V usage is TRBV29-1 and J usage is TRBJ2-3, with no clear D. The germline V and J ends were trimmed by 7 bases and 2 bases, with 10 bases remaining between them. The CDR3 totals 12 residues. Germline loops: CDR1 SQVTM, CDR2 ANQGSEA.

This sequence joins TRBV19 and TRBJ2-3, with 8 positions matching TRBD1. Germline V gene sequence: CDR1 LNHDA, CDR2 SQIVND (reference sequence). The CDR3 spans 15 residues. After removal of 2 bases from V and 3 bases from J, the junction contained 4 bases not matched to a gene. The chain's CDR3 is CASSIPQGATDTQYF. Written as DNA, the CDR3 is TGTGCCAGTAGTATACCGCAGGGGGCAACAGATACGCAGTATTTT.

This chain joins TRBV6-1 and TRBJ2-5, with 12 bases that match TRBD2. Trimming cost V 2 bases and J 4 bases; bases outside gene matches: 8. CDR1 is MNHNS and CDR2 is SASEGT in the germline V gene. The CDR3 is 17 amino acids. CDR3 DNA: TGTGCCAGCAGTGAAAGAAGTCTAGCGGGAGGGATAGAGACCCAGTACTTC. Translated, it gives CASSERSLAGGIETQYF.

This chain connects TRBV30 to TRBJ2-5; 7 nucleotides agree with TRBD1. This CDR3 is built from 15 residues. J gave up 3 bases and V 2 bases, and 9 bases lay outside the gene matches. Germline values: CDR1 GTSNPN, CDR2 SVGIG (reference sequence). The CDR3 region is CAWSTGQLPKETQYF. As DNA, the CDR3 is TGTGCCTGGAGTACGGGACAGCTACCCAAAGAGACCCAGTACTTC.

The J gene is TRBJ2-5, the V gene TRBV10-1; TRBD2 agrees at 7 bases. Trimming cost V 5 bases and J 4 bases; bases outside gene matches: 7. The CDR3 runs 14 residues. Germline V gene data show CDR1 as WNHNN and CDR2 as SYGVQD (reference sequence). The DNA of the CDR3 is TGCGCCAGCAGTCCAGCGGGGTTCGGAGAGACCCAGTACTTC. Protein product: CASSPAGFGETQYF.

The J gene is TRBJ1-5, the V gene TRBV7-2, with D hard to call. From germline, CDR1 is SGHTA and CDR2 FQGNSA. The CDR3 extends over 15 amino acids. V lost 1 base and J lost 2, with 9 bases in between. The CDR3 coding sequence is TGTGCCAGCAGCTTAGGTGGAGGCCGCAATCAGCCCCAGCATTTT. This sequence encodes CASSLGGGRNQPQHF.

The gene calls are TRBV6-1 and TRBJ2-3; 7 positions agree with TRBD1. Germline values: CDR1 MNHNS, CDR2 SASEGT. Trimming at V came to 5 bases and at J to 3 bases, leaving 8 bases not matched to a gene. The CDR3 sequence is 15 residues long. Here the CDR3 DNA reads TGTGCCAGCAGTCCAATGACAGGGTGGACAGATACGCAGTATTTT. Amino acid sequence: CASSPMTGWTDTQYF.

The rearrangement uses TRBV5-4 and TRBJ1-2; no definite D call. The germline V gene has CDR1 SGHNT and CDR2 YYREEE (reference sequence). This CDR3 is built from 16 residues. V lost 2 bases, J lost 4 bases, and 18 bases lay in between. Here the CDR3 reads CASSFQVGGAGYGYTF. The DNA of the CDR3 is TGTGCCAGCAGCTTCCAGGTTGGCGGAGCGGGCTATGGCTACACCTTC.

The CDR3 protein is CASSVAQNQPQHF. The CDR3, as DNA: TGTGCCAGCAGCGTAGCTCAGAATCAGCCCCAGCATTTT. The chain couples TRBV9 to TRBJ1-5; no clear D. CDR1 and CDR2 (germline): SGDLS, YYNGEE. V shed 0 bases and J shed 4 bases, with 5 bases lying between them. The CDR3 spans 13 residues.

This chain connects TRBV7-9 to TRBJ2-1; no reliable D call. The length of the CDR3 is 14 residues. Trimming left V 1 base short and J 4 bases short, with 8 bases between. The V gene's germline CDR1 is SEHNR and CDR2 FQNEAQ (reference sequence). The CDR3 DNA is TGTGCCAGCAGCTTAGAACAGCATTACAATGAGCAGTTCTTC. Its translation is CASSLEQHYNEQFF.

CDR3 loop: CASSSTGGPWEQYF. For the CDR3, the DNA is TGTGCCAGCAGTTCGACGGGAGGGCCGTGGGAGCAGTACTTC. V usage is TRBV27 and J usage is TRBJ2-7; 8 nucleotides align to TRBD2. Unmatched junction bases numbered 9, after V lost 4 bases and J lost 7 bases. The CDR3 loop spans 14 amino acids. Per the germline V gene, CDR1 is MNHEY and CDR2 is SMNVEV (reference sequence).

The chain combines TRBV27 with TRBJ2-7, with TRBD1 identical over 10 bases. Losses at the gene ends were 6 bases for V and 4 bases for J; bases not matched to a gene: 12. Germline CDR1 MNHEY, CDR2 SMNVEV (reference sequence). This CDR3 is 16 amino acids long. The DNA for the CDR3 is TGTGCCAGCAGAGAGAGTCCGGGACAGGGGCGATACGAGCAGTACTTC. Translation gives CASRESPGQGRYEQYF.

The DNA for the CDR3 is TGTGCCAGCAGTTGGGCAGGGGGAGCTTTCTTT. Translated: CASSWAGGAFF. The J gene is TRBJ1-1, the V gene TRBV25-1; 7 bases map to TRBD1. Germline CDR1 and CDR2: MGHDK and SYGVNS. The V segment lost 5 bases and the J segment 10 bases; nucleotides outside the gene matches: 4. The CDR3 is made up of 11 amino acids.

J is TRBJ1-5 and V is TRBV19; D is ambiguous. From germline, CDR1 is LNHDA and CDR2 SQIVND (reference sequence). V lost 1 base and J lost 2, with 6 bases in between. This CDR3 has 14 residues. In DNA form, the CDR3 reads TGTGCCAGTAGTATAGTCCGGGGCAATCAGCCCCAGCATTTT. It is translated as CASSIVRGNQPQHF.

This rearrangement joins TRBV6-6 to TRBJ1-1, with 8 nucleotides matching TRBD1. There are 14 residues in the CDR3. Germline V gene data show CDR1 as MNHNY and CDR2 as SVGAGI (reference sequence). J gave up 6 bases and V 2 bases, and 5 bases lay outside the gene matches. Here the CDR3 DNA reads TGTGCCAGCAGTTACGAGACAGGGGACCCTGAAGCTTTCTTT. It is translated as CASSYETGDPEAFF.

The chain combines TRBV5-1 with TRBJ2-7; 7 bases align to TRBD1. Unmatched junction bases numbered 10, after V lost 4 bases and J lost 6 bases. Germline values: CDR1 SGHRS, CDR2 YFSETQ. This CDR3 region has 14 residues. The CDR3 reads CASSQKTGTSEQYF. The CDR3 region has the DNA TGCGCCAGCAGCCAGAAGACAGGGACGAGCGAGCAGTACTTC.

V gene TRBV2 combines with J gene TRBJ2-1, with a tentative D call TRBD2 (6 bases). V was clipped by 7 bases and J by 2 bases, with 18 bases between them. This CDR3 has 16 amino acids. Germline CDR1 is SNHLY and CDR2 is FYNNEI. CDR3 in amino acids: CASKTDMGGTYNEQFF. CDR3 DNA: TGTGCCAGCAAGACGGATATGGGGGGTACCTACAATGAGCAGTTCTTC.

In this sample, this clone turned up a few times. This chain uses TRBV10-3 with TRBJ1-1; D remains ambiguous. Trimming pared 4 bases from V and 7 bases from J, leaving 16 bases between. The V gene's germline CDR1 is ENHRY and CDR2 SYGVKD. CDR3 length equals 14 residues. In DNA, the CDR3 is TGTGCCATCAGTGTTGCCCTCGCACCTATTGAAGCTTTCTTT. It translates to CAISVALAPIEAFF.